A single sample gave rise to the 9 T cell receptor beta chains below, sequenced in a study of cytomegalovirus exposure and HLA in healthy donors. It was with 60 Vbeta and 13 Jbeta primers that the PCR ran. Generated by immunoSEQ multiplex PCR, the TCRdb table keeps only in-frame clones and is missing some. The repertoire consists of around 130,000 clones, with about 70% occurring once and the leading ten covering approximately 2%. What was sequenced was PBMCs. These receptors all come from a woman aged 40 to 49 in good health and CMV-seropositive.

V is TRBV5-6 and J is TRBJ1-2, with TRBD1 matching over 9 bases. The trim removed 2 bases at V and 7 bases at J, leaving 9 bases unmatched. CDR3 length: 15 amino acids. The V gene's germline CDR1 is SGHDT and CDR2 YYEEEE. CDR3 amino acids: CASSLPDRGTSGYTF. DNA of the CDR3: TGTGCCAGCAGCTTACCCGACAGGGGGACTTCTGGCTACACCTTC.

V usage is TRBV4-1 and J usage is TRBJ1-2; D is perhaps TRBD1 (5 bases). V lost 0 bases to trimming and J lost 5 bases, with 19 bases between them. Germline V gene sequence: CDR1 MGHRA, CDR2 YSYEKL. The CDR3 extends over 17 amino acids. The CDR3: CASSQERAQAGQYGYTF. The CDR3 coding sequence is TGCGCCAGCAGCCAAGAACGGGCGCAGGCAGGGCAGTATGGCTACACCTTC.

The chain joins TRBV5-1 to TRBJ1-3, with D unclear. Trimming took off 0 bases at V and 0 bases at J, with 7 bases between the two ends. The CDR3 consists of 15 residues. Germline CDR1 is SGHRS and CDR2 is YFSETQ. CDR3 nucleotides: TGCGCCAGCAGCTTGGAACAGCTCTCTGGAAACACCATATATTTT. It encodes CASSLEQLSGNTIYF. Using reference TRBV5-1 and TRBJ1-3 for the parts outside the CDR3, the full variable domain is KAGVTQTPRYLIKTRGQQVTLSCSPISGHRSVSWYQQTPGQGLQFLFEYFSETQRNKGNFPGRFSGRQFSNSRSEMNVSTLELGDSALYLCASSLEQLSGNTIYFGEGSWLTVV.

The chain employs TRBV6-1 and TRBJ1-1; 8 nucleotides match TRBD1. The junction had 6 bases not matched to a gene; V was cut back by 4 bases and J by 5 bases. The CDR3 has 14 amino acids. Germline CDR1 reads MNHNS; CDR2 reads SASEGT. This CDR3 reads CASSGDRGNTEAFF. The CDR3 DNA sequence: TGTGCCAGCAGTGGCGACAGGGGAAATACTGAAGCTTTCTTT.

The gene calls are TRBV9 and TRBJ2-7; the match to TRBD2 covers 8 bases. CDR1 and CDR2 from the germline V gene are SGDLS and YYNGEE. The CDR3 has 16 amino acids. The J segment lost 1 base and the V segment lost 4 bases, leaving 10 bases of the junction unmatched. This chain's CDR3 is CASSPEGLAGSYEQYF. As DNA, the CDR3 is TGTGCCAGCAGCCCCGAGGGGCTAGCGGGTTCCTACGAGCAGTACTTC. The variable domain in full, completed from reference TRBV9 and TRBJ2-7, reads DSGVTQTPKHLITATGQRVTLRCSPRSGDLSVYWYQQSLDQGLQFLIQYYNGEERAKGNILERFSAQQFPDLHSELNLSSLELGDSALYFCASSPEGLAGSYEQYFGPGTRLTVT.

This clone came up once. The rearrangement joins TRBV28 to TRBJ2-1; 8 bases map to TRBD2. Germline values: CDR1 MDHEN, CDR2 SYDVKM. This CDR3 spans 15 amino acids. Trimming removed 6 bases from V and 6 bases from J; junction bases left unmatched: 10. The CDR3 spells CASSEGGRGVNEQFF. The CDR3 coding sequence is TGTGCCAGCAGCGAGGGGGGGCGGGGGGTCAATGAGCAGTTCTTC.

The V call is TRBV11-2, the J call TRBJ1-1; D gene uncertain. This CDR3 has 12 residues. The V end lost 0 bases, the J end lost 7 bases, and 6 bases lay between the germline ends. Per germline, CDR1 SGHAT and CDR2 FQNNGV. The CDR3 protein is CASSLDGVEAFF. In DNA form, the CDR3 reads TGTGCCAGCAGCTTAGACGGGGTTGAAGCTTTCTTT.

The V call is TRBV6-1, the J call TRBJ1-2; the D gene is possibly TRBD1 (6 bases). V lost 5 bases to trimming and J lost 6 bases, with 13 bases between them. The CDR3 runs 13 residues. In germline, CDR1 is MNHNS, CDR2 SASEGT. The CDR3 region has the DNA TGTGCCAGCAGTAAGACAGGTTATAATGGCTACACCTTC. Translation: CASSKTGYNGYTF.

This clone was detected once. The rearrangement joins TRBV29-1 to TRBJ1-1, with D maybe TRBD1 (6 bases). V lost 3 bases to trimming and J lost 9 bases, with 17 bases between them. Germline loops: CDR1 SQVTM, CDR2 ANQGSEA. The CDR3 is 13 residues long. CDR3 loop: CSVDGRGVPQAFF. Here the CDR3 DNA reads TGCAGCGTTGACGGCAGGGGAGTGCCCCAAGCTTTCTTT.